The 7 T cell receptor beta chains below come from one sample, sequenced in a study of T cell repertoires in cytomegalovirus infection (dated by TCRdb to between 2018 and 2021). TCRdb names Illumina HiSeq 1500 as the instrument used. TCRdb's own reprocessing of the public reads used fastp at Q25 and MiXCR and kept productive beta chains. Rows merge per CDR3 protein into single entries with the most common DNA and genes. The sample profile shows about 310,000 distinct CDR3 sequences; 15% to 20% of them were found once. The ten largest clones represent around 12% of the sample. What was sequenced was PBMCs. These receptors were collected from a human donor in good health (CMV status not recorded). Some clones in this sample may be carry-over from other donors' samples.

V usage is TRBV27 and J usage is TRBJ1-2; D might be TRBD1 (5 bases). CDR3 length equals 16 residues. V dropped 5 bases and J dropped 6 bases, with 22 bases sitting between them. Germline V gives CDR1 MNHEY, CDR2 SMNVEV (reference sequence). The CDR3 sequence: CASSPSRGGVGDGYTF. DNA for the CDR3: TGTGCCAGCAGTCCTTCTCGGGGGGGAGTAGGCGATGGCTACACCTTC.

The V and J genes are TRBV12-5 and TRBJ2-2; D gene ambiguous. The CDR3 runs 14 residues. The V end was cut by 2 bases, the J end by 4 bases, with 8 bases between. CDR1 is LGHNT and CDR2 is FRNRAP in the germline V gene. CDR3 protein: CASGLTGSTGELFF. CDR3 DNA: TGTGCTAGTGGTTTGACCGGGTCCACCGGGGAGCTGTTTTTT.

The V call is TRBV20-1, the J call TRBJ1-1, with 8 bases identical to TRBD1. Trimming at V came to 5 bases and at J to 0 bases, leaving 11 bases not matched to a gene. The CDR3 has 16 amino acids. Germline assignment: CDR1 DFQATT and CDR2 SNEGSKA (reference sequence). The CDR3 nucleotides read TGCAGTGCTCTCCCTACCGGGACAGGCCTGAACACTGAAGCTTTCTTT. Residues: CSALPTGTGLNTEAFF.

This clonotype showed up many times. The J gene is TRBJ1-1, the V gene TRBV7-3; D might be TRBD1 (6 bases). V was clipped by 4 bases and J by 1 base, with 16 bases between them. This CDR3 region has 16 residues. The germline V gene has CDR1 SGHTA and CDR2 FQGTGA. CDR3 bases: TGTGCCAGCAGCTCGGGCTCAGGGGCCCCGAACACTGAAGCTTTCTTT. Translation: CASSSGSGAPNTEAFF.

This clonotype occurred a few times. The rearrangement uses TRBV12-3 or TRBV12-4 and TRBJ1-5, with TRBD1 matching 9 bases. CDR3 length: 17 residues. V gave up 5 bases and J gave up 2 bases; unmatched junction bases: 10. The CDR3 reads CASSTRTGVFGNQPQHF. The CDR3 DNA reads TGTGCCAGCAGTACCCGGACAGGGGTATTTGGCAATCAGCCCCAGCATTTT.

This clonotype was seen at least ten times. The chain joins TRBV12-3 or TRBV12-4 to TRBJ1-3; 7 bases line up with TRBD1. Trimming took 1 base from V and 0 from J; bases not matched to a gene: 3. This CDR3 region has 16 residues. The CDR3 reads CASSLGGQISGNTIYF. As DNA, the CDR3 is TGTGCCAGCAGTTTAGGGGGACAGATCTCTGGAAACACCATATATTTT.

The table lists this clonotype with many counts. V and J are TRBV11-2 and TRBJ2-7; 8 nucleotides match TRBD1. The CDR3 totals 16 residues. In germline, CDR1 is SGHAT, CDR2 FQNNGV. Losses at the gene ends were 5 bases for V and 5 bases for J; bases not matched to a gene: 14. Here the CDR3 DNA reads TGTGCCAGCAGCCCCACACAAAAAGGACAGGGTGACGAGCAGTACTTC. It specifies CASSPTQKGQGDEQYF. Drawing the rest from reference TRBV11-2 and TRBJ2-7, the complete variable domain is EAGVAQSPRYKIIEKRQSVAFWCNPISGHATLYWYQQILGQGPKLLIQFQNNGVVDDSQLPKDRFSAERLKGVDSTLKIQPAKLEDSAVYLCASSPTQKGQGDEQYFGPGTRLTVT.